This TCR beta chain was documented in a study of molecular identifiers for immune sequencing clone quantification. The CDR3 is made up of 17 amino acids. The V gene lost 0 bases and the J gene lost 4 bases, with 18 bases spanning the gap. The sample holds a few counts of this clonotype. Input for naive CD8 libraries was about 18,000 to 1,100,000 sorted cells; the RNA fraction used was 10%, 30% or 50%. TCRdb reanalysed the PCR reads using MiXCR and keeps one entry per CDR3 protein. The data hold under 650,000 distinct CDR3 sequences, with 20% observed a single time. The V gene is TRBV23-1, the J gene TRBJ1-2, with no clear D. TRBV23-1 is an open reading frame, and its role is uncertain. This TCR was sampled from a human donor in good health. Some libraries in this study had Jurkat cell RNA spiked in. Sample: naive CD8+ T cells from blood, with Jurkat cell RNA spiked in. Subset reported: FACS-sorted CD8+CD4-CCR7+CD45RA+ naive T cells. The chain's CDR3 is CASSQSSLNGPPYGYTF. The CDR3 nucleotides are TGCGCCAGCAGTCAATCGTCCCTAAATGGACCTCCCTATGGCTACACCTTC.